This T cell receptor (beta chain) was captured in a study of tumor-infiltrating lymphocytes in primary liver carcinoma (TCRdb year 2017). Notes on the research overall: Hepatocellular carcinoma (four) or combined HCC and intrahepatic cholangiocarcinoma (one) was present in the five patients, who were three men and two women aged 30 to 69 years. Repertoires from technical replicates were highly reproducible, with mean shared-clone rates around 0.89 and correlation coefficients above 0.95. The five patients had tumors of stage T1-T3 N0M0, with maximum diameters ranging from roughly 4.2 to 10 cm. Agilent mRNA microarray profiling was performed on the 25 to 30 tumor region samples to relate TCRbeta repertoire diversity to the local molecular phenotype. Each sample produced roughly 3.65 to 7.13 million productive TCRbeta reads, and read depth showed no significant difference between tissue types. TCRbeta repertoire sequencing, expression microarrays and whole-exome sequencing were combined in the study across five regions of each liver tumor, with adjacent normal tissue and blood also included. A total of 35 specimens from 5 patients, comprising 25 or so tumor regions, 5 adjacent noncancerous liver tissues and 5 peripheral blood samples, were covered by TCRbeta repertoire sequencing.

Here is what the overall study found, with its caveats: Bulk unsorted samples precluded comparing CD4+ and CD8+ T cell repertoires. Compared with blood, tumors had a significantly larger share of the repertoire taken up by the top 250 clones (p = 0.039). Only about 7.5-24% of top clones were present in all five regions of a tumor, suggesting spatial heterogeneity of tumor-infiltrating T cells. Because only the TCR beta chain was sequenced and unpaired alpha chains were not captured, true repertoire diversity is likely underestimated. Pairs of tumor regions showed greater repertoire overlap (mean about 36%) than tumor-adjacent pairs (roughly 17%) or tumor-blood pairs (roughly 15%), which is consistent with antigen-driven expansion. The study included only 4 to 6 patients, and the authors note findings should be validated in a larger study.

A constant-region primer and ProtoScript II reverse transcriptase were used to reverse-transcribe TCRbeta-specific cDNA from roughly 0.5 ug total RNA. Construction of the TCRbeta libraries relied on three nested rounds of multiplex PCR, following a slightly modified ARM-PCR procedure. Sample barcodes and Illumina adapters were attached in a final 25-cycle PCR using Deep VentR polymerase. Before sequencing, amplicons of 200-500 bp were gel-purified using a QIAquick gel extraction kit. An Illumina HiSeq 2500 was used to sequence the TCRbeta amplicons with 250-bp paired-end reads. The authors' analysis ran thus. Reads were quality-trimmed with Trimmomatic v0.33, and paired reads were merged with FLASH v1.2.11 to recover full CDR3 sequences. V, D and J germline segments were assigned to the rearranged TCRbeta sequences using MiGEC v1.2.1b. Clonotype statistics and Shannon-Wiener diversity indices were calculated with VDJtools v1.0.0. Except for diversity analysis, only each sample's 250 most abundant clonotypes were used in subsequent analyses to reduce sampling bias. TCRdb ran its own pipeline on the public reads, namely fastp trimming at Q25 and MiXCR clone calling, and kept in-frame beta chains. Identical CDR3 protein sequences are pooled into one entry, listed with their most common genes and DNA. These V and J calls rely on TCRdb rather than the paper's analysis. The sample table shows 99,000 or so distinct CDR3 sequences, and roughly 85% are seen once. The ten largest clones add up to under 25% of the sample.

This clonotype was detected many times. This clone's antigen is unknown. No clone much larger than this one lies a single base away; base qualities are absent. Without any cell sorting, total RNA and DNA were extracted together from approximately 20-30 mg of bulk tissue using the AllPrep DNA/RNA mini kit. A handful of patients with histopathologically diagnosed primary liver carcinoma underwent surgical resection in China between late 2015 and early 2016. At the time of sampling, the patients had chronic HBV infection and had not received any treatment. Each tumor was sampled at five spatially separated regions: the tumor centre plus the superior, inferior, left-lateral and right-lateral poles. Histology showed that every tumor sample contained more than 80% viable tumor cells. Fresh tumor and adjacent tissue pieces were bisected; one half was stored in RNAlater at -80°C, the other sent for histology.

The source material was liver tumor tissue from sampling region 3. The cell subset or site label on this specimen signifies: tumor region T3, left-lateral pole. This TCR was sampled from a man in his forties or fifties with primary liver carcinoma and hepatitis B virus infection.

CDR3 reads: CASSPQGATGVYEQYF. The base sequence is TGTGCCAGCAGCCCCCAAGGGGCGACGGGAGTGTACGAGCAGTACTTC. This receptor chain uses TRBV14 and TRBJ2-7; the best D guess is TRBD2, with 6 bases matching. The CDR3 measures 16 amino acids from cysteine to phenylalanine. Only the CDR3 region is kept as DNA, spanning 48 bases read in frame from base 1. V loses 4 bases, J loses 4 bases, and the germline ends lie 20 bases apart. The germline V gene supplies CDR1 SGHDN and CDR2 FVKESK. Beyond the CDR3, the reference TRBV14 and TRBJ2-7 genes provide the residues; the full variable domain reads: EAGVTQFPSHSVIEKGQTVTLRCDPISGHDNLYWYRRVMGKEIKFLLHFVKESKQDESGMPNNRFLAERTGGTYSTLKVQPAELEDSGVYFCASSPQGATGVYEQYFGPGTRLTVT.